This record covers a single TCR beta chain. In the original workflow: Scientists estimated how many nucleated cells there were by amplifying reference gene primers. Method: immunoSEQ multiplex PCR; TCRdb's copy keeps in-frame clones and lacks some. The DNA was the basis for D and trimming; V, J and clone size are from that table. Of about 160,000 clones listed, 80% to 95% are singletons. This sample was taken from a study of blood T cell repertoires in COVID-19. Study details: T cells, B-cell-depleted T cells, or PBMCs provided the cDNA or gDNA that served as material.

V dropped 2 bases and J dropped 4; count of bases not matched to a gene: 11. Germline CDR1 MDHEN, CDR2 SYDVKM. This CDR3 is built from 18 residues. The rearrangement joins TRBV28 to TRBJ2-2; 9 positions match TRBD2. This TCR derives from a woman between 45 and 60 years old with acute or convalescent COVID-19. Sequenced: peripheral blood. CDR3 nucleotides: TGTGCCAGCAGTTTAGTGCGATCTAGCGGGACGTTCACCGGGGAGCTGTTTTTT. Its protein product is CASSLVRSSGTFTGELFF.